This TCR beta chain was documented in a study of spatial heterogeneity in lung cancer (dated by TCRdb to the late 2010s). Describing the broader study: Beta-chain transcripts were consistently detected in greater numbers than alpha-chain transcripts, which likely reflects a higher abundance of beta-chain transcripts. In the raw uncorrected reads, each unique combination of TCR and UMI appeared on average more than ten times. In non-small cell lung cancer, the study quantitatively compared TCR alpha and beta repertoires across several tumor regions, matched nontumor lung, and blood. Nonsynonymous mutation counts, determined by whole-exome sequencing of tumor tissue, were related to features of the TCR repertoire. Both alpha and beta chains were TCR-sequenced in samples taken at surgery, namely 220 tumor regions, approximately 66 matched nontumor lung samples and about 52 PBMC samples.

The library came from 5' RACE. The instrument was a NextSeq 500. To allow correction of PCR and sequencing errors, the TCR library protocol tagged every TCR cDNA molecule with a unique molecular identifier. In the original analysis: TCR identification, UMI-based error correction and CDR3 extraction were all carried out with Decombinator tools. TCRs above a frequency of 2 per 1,000, corresponding to the top 1% of the tumor frequency distribution, were defined as expanded. Rényi diversity was computed with the R vegan package after subsampling each repertoire 100 times to 5,000 TCRs. CDR3 similarity networks were built from amino acid triplet string-kernel similarity, connecting CDR3s with pairwise similarity above 0.82. TCRdb reran the public reads through fastp at Q25 and MiXCR, keeping productive beta chains. Each CDR3 protein appears once, grouped with its most common genes and DNA. The V and J calls and clone size come from TCRdb's table, not from the authors' own analysis. The sample table records about 4,900 distinct CDR3 sequences; 16% of these occur just once. The ten largest clones add up to roughly 6.1% of the sample.

CDR1 and CDR2, looked up from the germline V gene, are SGHTA and FQGTGA. The cysteine opens and the phenylalanine closes a CDR3 of 14 amino acids. Here the CDR3 DNA is all that survives: 42 bases in frame from base 1. This clonotype is judged medium-sized (0.01 to 0.1%). The specificity of this receptor is unknown. One end of the junction does not line up with germline, which may come from a read error. This specimen's time point label, interpreted: sample taken at primary tumor resection. TCR sequencing used whole RNA extracted from tumor and nontumor lung tissue, or from cryopreserved PBMC samples, without cell sorting. Samples were obtained from about 75 patients with early-stage, untreated non-small cell lung cancer from the lung TRACERx cohort. Only patients for whom sufficient RNA was available from at least two tumor regions were selected for TCR sequencing. The study at large found these results: Additional single-cell paired TCR alpha and beta sequencing was considered necessary to confirm, at a functional level, the hypothesis that regional TCRs recognize regional mutations. Ubiquitous expanded tumor TCRs were found in blood more often at tumor resection than at routine follow-up.

The rearranged chain carries TRBV7-3 and TRBJ2-2; the D call is possibly TRBD1 or TRBD2, each sharing 7 bases. The input for sequencing was PBMCs, taken at surgery. The TCR comes from a male donor with early-stage non-small cell lung cancer. The CDR3 amino acid sequence is: CAGSGDRNTGELFF. The base sequence is TGTGCCGGCAGCGGGGACAGGAACACCGGGGAGCTGTTTTTT.